This TCR beta chain was captured by sequencing in a study of blood T cell repertoires in COVID-19. Turning to the study itself: Both acute and convalescent COVID-19 samples were obtained from the United States, Italy and Spain.

The CDR3 is 15 residues long. Between the trimmed V and J ends, which lost 2 bases and 2 bases, there was a span of 13 bases. Germline values: CDR1 MNHEY, CDR2 SVGAGI. Those who participated ranged in age from roughly 18 to 90 years and resided in under 25 US areas. Sequenced by immunoSEQ multiplex PCR; TCRdb stores in-frame clones only, minus some. The sample carries approximately 390,000 clones, approximately 88% recorded once. This clone was recorded only once. V and J are TRBV6-5 and TRBJ2-7, with D tentatively TRBD1 (5 bases). The sample was PBMCs or T cells enriched from blood (not recorded which). The sequence derives from a woman aged 40 to 50 with acute COVID-19. CDR3: CASSYQGQDTYEQYF. For the CDR3, the DNA is TGTGCCAGCAGTTACCAGGGTCAGGACACCTACGAGCAGTACTTC.